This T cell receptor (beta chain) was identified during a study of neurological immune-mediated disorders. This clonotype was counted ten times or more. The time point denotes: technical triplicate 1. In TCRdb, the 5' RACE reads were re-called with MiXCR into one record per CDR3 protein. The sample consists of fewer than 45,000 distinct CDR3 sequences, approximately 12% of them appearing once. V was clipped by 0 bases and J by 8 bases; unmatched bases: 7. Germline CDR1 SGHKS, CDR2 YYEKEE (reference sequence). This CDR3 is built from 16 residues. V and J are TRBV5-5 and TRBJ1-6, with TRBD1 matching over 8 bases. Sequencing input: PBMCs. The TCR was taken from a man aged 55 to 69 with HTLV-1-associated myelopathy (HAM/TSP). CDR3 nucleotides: TGTGCCAGCAGCTTGGATCCGGGGACAGGTGATTCACCCCTCCACTTT. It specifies CASSLDPGTGDSPLHF.